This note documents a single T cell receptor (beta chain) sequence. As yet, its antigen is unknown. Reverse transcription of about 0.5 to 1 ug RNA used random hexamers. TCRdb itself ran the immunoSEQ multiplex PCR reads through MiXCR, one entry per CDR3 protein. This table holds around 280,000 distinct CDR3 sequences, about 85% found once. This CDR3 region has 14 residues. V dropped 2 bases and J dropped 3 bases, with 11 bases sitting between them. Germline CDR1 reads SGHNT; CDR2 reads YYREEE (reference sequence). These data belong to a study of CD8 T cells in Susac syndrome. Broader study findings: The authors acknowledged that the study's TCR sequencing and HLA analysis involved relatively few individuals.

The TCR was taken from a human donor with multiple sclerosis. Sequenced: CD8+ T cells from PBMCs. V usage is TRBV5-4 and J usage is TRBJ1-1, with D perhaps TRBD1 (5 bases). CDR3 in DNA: TGTGCCAGCAGCTTATACCAGGGAGACACTGAAGCTTTCTTT. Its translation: CASSLYQGDTEAFF.